The source of this T cell receptor (beta chain) is a study of identical twins. As for this clonotype: Its antigen is unidentified.

V lost 3 bases to trimming and J lost 6 bases, with 13 bases between them. The V gene's germline CDR1 is SGHTA and CDR2 FQGNSA. The CDR3 runs to 14 residues. Findings and caveats of the study: Invariant populations such as MAIT and iNKT cells could partly muddle zero-insertion analyses. For cord blood, abundant beta clonotypes had fewer insertions, unlike memory repertoires, which showed none. Twins shared out-of-frame alpha sequences with excess low generation probability.

There were only healthy Caucasians among the donors. TCRdb reprocessed the 5' RACE reads via MiXCR and lists one record per CDR3 protein. The table lists some 500,000 distinct CDR3 sequences, roughly an eighth of them singletons. The sample was also linked to a second study, of yellow fever vaccine responses in identical twins.

Material for sequencing was CD4+ T cells sorted from blood. The receptor was derived from a woman aged 18 to 35 in good health. The chain carries TRBV7-2 and TRBJ2-3, with D possibly being TRBD1 (5 bases). CDR3 sequence (DNA): TGTGCCAGCAGCTTCCGCCAGGGCCCCGATACGCAGTATTTT. This encodes CASSFRQGPDTQYF.